A single sample is the source of the 32 T cell receptor beta chains below, sequenced in a study of kidney transplant recipient with SARS-CoV-2 infection. MiXCR, run by TCRdb on the reads, gives a single entry per CDR3 protein. The profile shows under 250,000 distinct CDR3 sequences, less than 35% of them singletons. Sequencing was performed on a blood sample, taken at baseline and between days 110 and 120 from a kidney transplant recipient. The receptors shown here come from a male patient aged 25-45 years who had COVID-19 and was a kidney transplant recipient. Some T cells could come from the graft donor.

This clonotype was recorded at least ten times. This CDR3 reads CASSLGGVRYGYTF. The CDR3 DNA reads TGTGCCAGCAGCTTGGGGGGGGTGCGCTATGGCTACACCTTC. This rearrangement joins TRBV5-8 to TRBJ1-2; a possible D gene is TRBD1 (5 bases). Trimming took off 0 bases at V and 4 bases at J, with 10 bases between the two ends. The CDR3 has 14 amino acids. Germline values: CDR1 SGHTS, CDR2 YDEGEE.

This clonotype was observed many times. The chain couples TRBV4-2 to TRBJ1-4; unclear D gene. The CDR3 has 16 amino acids. CDR1 and CDR2 (germline): LGHNA, YNFKEQ. Trimming left V 1 base short and J 8 bases short, with 17 bases between. The CDR3 nucleotides are TGTGCCAGCAGCCAAGGGAACTCCGGGTTTAACGAAAAACTGTTTTTT. Translating it yields CASSQGNSGFNEKLFF.

The chain is built from TRBV18 and TRBJ2-1; a possible D gene is TRBD2 (6 bases). The CDR3 extends over 16 amino acids. V dropped 2 bases and J dropped 4 bases, with 15 bases sitting between them. Germline lookup yields CDR1 KGHSH and CDR2 LQKENI. The CDR3 sequence is CASSPGPGLAYNEQFF. The CDR3 region has the DNA TGTGCCAGCTCACCAGGGCCGGGACTGGCTTACAATGAGCAGTTCTTC.

This clonotype was observed at least ten times. This rearrangement joins TRBV6-4 to TRBJ1-2; unclear D gene. Trimming removed 2 bases at V and 4 bases at J, with 20 bases between. This CDR3 has 17 residues. In germline, CDR1 is MRHNA, CDR2 SNTAGT. The CDR3 loop reads CASSDVSSHGKTYGYTF. CDR3 in DNA: TGTGCCAGCAGTGACGTATCCTCACACGGAAAGACCTATGGCTACACCTTC.

The table lists this clonotype with a few counts. The chain uses TRBV19 and TRBJ2-1; no clear D. Trimming pared 6 bases from V and 4 bases from J, leaving 4 bases between. The germline V gene encodes CDR1 LNHDA and CDR2 SQIVND (reference sequence). The length of the CDR3 is 11 residues. This chain's CDR3 is CASRGYNEQFF. CDR3 sequence (DNA): TGTGCCAGTAGGGGATACAATGAGCAGTTCTTC. Full variable domain (missing parts from reference TRBV19 and TRBJ2-1): DGGITQSPKYLFRKEGQNVTLSCEQNLNHDAMYWYRQDPGQGLRLIYYSQIVNDFQKGDIAEGYSVSREKKESFPLTVTSAQKNPTAFYLCASRGYNEQFFGPGTRLTVL.

Details on this clonotype: Just one base apart from a much larger clone, this may be a read error. The chain has TRBV7-2 and TRBJ2-7; TRBD2 matches 9 bases. Germline V gene lookup returns CDR1 SGHTA and CDR2 FQGNSA. This CDR3 is built from 14 residues. CDR3 residues: CASRVTSGAYEQDF. CDR3 in DNA: TGTGCCAGCAGAGTGACTAGCGGAGCCTACGAGCAGGACTTC.

This clonotype was seen only a few times. This chain connects TRBV27 to TRBJ2-1; perhaps TRBD2 as D (6 bases). Trimming shortened V by 2 bases and J by 5 bases, and 16 bases separated the two germline ends. The CDR3 extends over 16 amino acids. CDR1 and CDR2 from the germline V gene are MNHEY and SMNVEV (reference sequence). Written as DNA, the CDR3 is TGTGCCAGCAGTTTAAAGTTCCCGGACTATAACAATGAGCAGTTCTTC. Its protein is CASSLKFPDYNNEQFF.

Concerning this clonotype: This may stem from a read error, because a much larger clone lies one nucleotide away. The V call is TRBV7-9, the J call TRBJ2-2; TRBD1 is a possible D gene (6 bases). This CDR3 spans 14 amino acids. The germline V gene encodes CDR1 SEHNR and CDR2 FQNEAQ (reference sequence). CDR3 loop: CTSSPGVVTGELFF. The CDR3 region has the DNA TGTACCAGCAGTCCAGGGGTGGTCACCGGGGAGCTGTTTTTT.

Worth noting for this clonotype: This may come from a read error, since a much larger clone is one base off. No conserved phenylalanine or tryptophan is present at the end of the CDR3, so a read error is the likely explanation. V usage is TRBV3-1 and J usage is TRBJ1-2; D unresolved. The germline CDR1 and CDR2 sequences are LGHDT and YNNKEL (reference sequence). The CDR3 covers 17 residues. With 5 bases removed from V and 4 bases from J, the gap between germline ends came to 23 bases. CDR3: CASSYFRTLRKTYGYTL. The CDR3 nucleotides are TGTGCCAGCAGCTATTTTCGCACCCTTCGAAAGACCTATGGCTACACCCTC.

The table lists this clonotype with many counts. One end of the junction varies from germline; a read error may be responsible. The chain employs TRBV7-9 and TRBJ2-5, with a tentative D call TRBD2 (5 bases). Germline CDR1 is SEHNR and CDR2 is FQNEAQ (reference sequence). The CDR3 is 15 residues long. The CDR3: CASSLAGLGQETQYF. The CDR3 DNA follows: TGTGCCAGCAGCCTAGCAGGTTTGGGTCAAGAGACCCAGTACTTC.

Remarks on this clonotype: This may arise from a read error, as a much more abundant clone is one base away. The V gene is TRBV7-2, the J gene TRBJ1-2; D gene uncertain. The germline gives CDR1 SGHTA, CDR2 FQGNSA. Trimming pared 5 bases from V and 4 bases from J, leaving 23 bases between. The CDR3 runs to 17 residues. For the CDR3, the DNA is TGTGCCAGCAGCCGTGAAGGCAGAGACGGAAAGACCTATGGCTACACCTTC. This translates into CASSREGRDGKTYGYTF. Variable domain in full (rest from reference TRBV7-2 and TRBJ1-2): GAGVSQSPSNKVTEKGKDVELRCDPISGHTALYWYRQSLGQGLEFLIYFQGNSAPDKSGLPSDRFSAERTGGSVSTLTIQRTQQEDSAVYLCASSREGRDGKTYGYTFGSGTRLTVV.

This clonotype appeared many times. The gene calls are TRBV6-5 and TRBJ2-7, with 8 bases lining up with TRBD2. CDR1 and CDR2 from the germline V gene are MNHEY and SVGAGI. J gave up 2 bases and V 8 bases, and 8 bases lay outside the gene matches. The CDR3 runs to 14 residues. The CDR3: CASHGGGKTYEQYF. CDR3 bases: TGTGCCAGCCACGGGGGGGGAAAAACCTACGAGCAGTACTTC.

Many counts were recorded for this clonotype. The rearrangement links TRBV6-5 to TRBJ2-1, with D possibly matching TRBD2 (6 bases). CDR1 is MNHEY, CDR2 SVGAGI, per germline. There are 16 residues in the CDR3. The germline V and J ends were trimmed by 6 bases and 2 bases, with 17 bases remaining between them. The chain's CDR3 is CASRGFQSGAYNEQFF. CDR3 sequence (DNA): TGTGCCAGCAGGGGTTTTCAGTCGGGAGCCTACAATGAGCAGTTCTTC.

The V call is TRBV20-1, the J call TRBJ1-1; D uncertain. Trimming removed 5 bases from V and 8 bases from J, with 12 bases in between. Germline CDR1 reads DFQATT; CDR2 reads SNEGSKA (reference sequence). The CDR3 loop spans 11 amino acids. The chain's CDR3 is CSAPSRKEAFF. CDR3 DNA sequence: TGCAGTGCTCCTAGCCGTAAAGAAGCTTTCTTT.

This clonotype was seen a handful of times. The rearrangement links TRBV7-9 to TRBJ2-1; TRBD2 matches 8 bases. The V gene's germline CDR1 is SEHNR and CDR2 FQNEAQ (reference sequence). This CDR3 has 14 amino acids. V was pared by 5 bases and J by 8 bases, with 8 bases of the junction left unmatched. The CDR3 loop reads CASSIGGDGDEQFF. CDR3 coding DNA: TGTGCCAGCAGCATCGGGGGGGACGGGGATGAGCAGTTCTTC.

This rearrangement joins TRBV9 to TRBJ2-1, with TRBD2 matching 8 bases. Trimming cost V 2 bases and J 9 bases; bases outside gene matches: 10. CDR1 is SGDLS and CDR2 is YYNGEE in the germline V gene. CDR3 length equals 15 residues. The CDR3 is CASSVRTGGYTEQFF. The DNA of the CDR3 is TGTGCCAGCAGCGTTCGGACGGGAGGGTATACTGAGCAGTTCTTC.

There are a few counts of this clonotype. The chain carries TRBV5-1 and TRBJ2-7; 8 nucleotides line up with TRBD2. Germline trimming cut 0 bases from V and 0 bases from J; bases unmatched to any gene: 8. Germline V CDR1 and CDR2: SGHRS, YFSETQ. The CDR3 contains 17 residues. This CDR3 reads CASSLATSGLISYEQYF. In DNA form, the CDR3 reads TGCGCCAGCAGCTTGGCCACTAGCGGACTTATCTCCTACGAGCAGTACTTC.

This clonotype was observed at least ten times. This chain joins TRBV6-6 and TRBJ2-2; D is perhaps TRBD2 (6 bases). The V gene lost 7 bases and the J gene lost 0 bases, with 9 bases spanning the gap. The V gene's germline CDR1 is MNHNY and CDR2 SVGAGI (reference sequence). The CDR3 consists of 14 residues. The CDR3 nucleotides are TGTGCCAGCAAGGTAGCGGCGAACACCGGGGAGCTGTTTTTT. Protein sequence: CASKVAANTGELFF.

Comment on this clonotype: The junction departs from germline at one end; a sequencing error may be responsible. The V gene is TRBV12-3 or TRBV12-4, the J gene TRBJ2-1, with 9 bases identical to TRBD2. The CDR3 length is 16 residues. The CDR3, as DNA: TGTGCCAGCCTACCTCTCGGGGTAGCGGGGGACAATGAGCAGTCCTTC. Translating gives CASLPLGVAGDNEQSF.

This clonotype was seen many times. The CDR3 bases are TGTGCCACCAGTGATCCACTAGCGGGAGAGACCCAGTACTTC. Its translation is CATSDPLAGETQYF. The chain couples TRBV24-1 to TRBJ2-5; 9 bases line up with TRBD2. CDR1 KGHDR and CDR2 SFDVKD come from the germline V gene. The V segment lost 3 bases and the J segment 4 bases; nucleotides outside the gene matches: 2. The CDR3 loop spans 14 amino acids.

Remarks on this clonotype: Mismatch with germline at one junction end may stem from a read error. The V and J genes are TRBV20-1 and TRBJ2-7; a possible D gene is TRBD2 (5 bases). This CDR3 has 13 amino acids. Germline V lookup: CDR1 DFQATT, CDR2 SNEGSKA (reference sequence). The chain's CDR3 is CSTREGLTYEQYF. The CDR3 DNA reads as TGCAGTACTAGAGAAGGACTTACCTACGAGCAGTACTTC.

With regard to this clonotype: This could be a read error, since a much larger clone is one nucleotide away. The chain joins TRBV28 to TRBJ2-2, with TRBD2 matching over 7 bases. V was clipped by 2 bases and J by 4 bases; unmatched bases: 10. Germline CDR1 and CDR2: MDHEN and SYDVKM. This CDR3 spans 17 amino acids. As DNA, the CDR3 is TGTGCCAGCAGTTTACCTCACGGAGGGGAGGGCACCGGGGAGCTGTTTTTT. Residues: CASSLPHGGEGTGELFF.

This clonotype was detected only a few times. V is TRBV12-5 and J is TRBJ2-3, with D possibly TRBD2 on 6 matching bases. Trimming shortened V by 6 bases and J by 4 bases, and 17 bases separated the two germline ends. This CDR3 is 15 amino acids long. Germline CDR1 LGHNT, CDR2 FRNRAP. The CDR3 region has the DNA TGTGCTAGTGGGAGCGGTGCTAGCGTCGCAGATACGCAGTATTTT. Translation: CASGSGASVADTQYF.

In this sample, this clonotype turned up many times. The V and J genes are TRBV4-1 and TRBJ2-7, with D unresolved. Trimming stripped 0 bases from V and 2 bases from J, with 14 bases between. This CDR3 contains 16 residues. Germline V gene lookup returns CDR1 MGHRA and CDR2 YSYEKL. The CDR3 DNA sequence: TGCGCCAGCAGCCAAGATATGGCCCCGCAGGCCTACGAGCAGTACTTC. This gives the protein CASSQDMAPQAYEQYF.

In this sample, this clonotype turned up many times. The chain carries TRBV14 and TRBJ1-3; 7 positions match TRBD1. V dropped 3 bases and J dropped 0; count of bases not matched to a gene: 5. The CDR3 length is 16 residues. Germline V lookup: CDR1 SGHDN, CDR2 FVKESK. CDR3 protein: CASSQDRFDSGNTIYF. Written as DNA, the CDR3 is TGTGCCAGCAGCCAGGACAGGTTCGACTCTGGAAACACCATATATTTT.

This clonotype was seen ten or more times. The chain joins TRBV27 to TRBJ2-7; 14 bases map to TRBD2. CDR3 length: 17 amino acids. V lost 0 bases, J lost 5 bases, and 6 bases stayed unmatched. Germline V gene sequence: CDR1 MNHEY, CDR2 SMNVEV (reference sequence). The CDR3 loop is CASSLSKGLAGVNEQYF. The CDR3 DNA reads as TGTGCCAGCAGTTTATCTAAGGGACTAGCGGGAGTCAACGAGCAGTACTTC.

This clonotype came up a few times. The genes are TRBV7-6 and TRBJ1-2; maybe TRBD1 (5 bases). The CDR3 runs 17 residues. V was trimmed by 5 bases and J by 4 bases, leaving 23 bases between them. Germline assignment: CDR1 SGHVS and CDR2 FNYEAQ. For the CDR3, the DNA is TGTGCCAGCAGCAACAGGACTGAATCTCGAAAGACCTATGGCTACACCTTC. Its translation: CASSNRTESRKTYGYTF. Looking up the rest from reference TRBV7-6 and TRBJ1-2 gives the full variable domain: GAGVSQSPRYKVTKRGQDVALRCDPISGHVSLYWYRQALGQGPEFLTYFNYEAQQDKSGLPNDRFSAERPEGSISTLTIQRTEQRDSAMYRCASSNRTESRKTYGYTFGSGTRLTVV.

Details on this clonotype: A much larger clone lies one base from this, so it may be a read error. The rearrangement joins TRBV5-5 to TRBJ2-7, with 10 bases that match TRBD1. The CDR3 is made up of 16 amino acids. Germline CDR1 is SGHKS and CDR2 is YYEKEE (reference sequence). CDR3 loop: CASGFFDRGPIYEQYF. CDR3 bases: TGTGCCAGCGGCTTTTTTGACAGGGGGCCAATCTACGAGCAGTACTTC. Drawing the rest from reference TRBV5-5 and TRBJ2-7, the complete variable domain is DAGVTQSPTHLIKTRGQQVTLRCSPISGHKSVSWYQQVLGQGPQFIFQYYEKEERGRGNFPDRFSARQFPNYSSELNVNALLLGDSALYLCASGFFDRGPIYEQYFGPGTRLTVT.

This clonotype was picked up many times. The chain links TRBV21-1 to TRBJ1-5; the D call of TRBD1 is as the table states it, not checked on the DNA. TRBV21-1 is noted as a pseudogene. This CDR3 comprises 14 residues. The CDR3 DNA sequence: TGTGCCAGGGACAGGGAGGGGAGCAATCAGCCCCAGCATTTT. Amino acid sequence: CARDREGSNQPQHF.

This clonotype was seen ten or more times. V gene TRBV5-1 combines with J gene TRBJ1-6; TRBD1 agrees at 11 bases. Germline V gene sequence: CDR1 SGHRS, CDR2 YFSETQ. The V gene end was trimmed by 4 bases and the J gene end by 9 bases; junction bases not matched to a gene: 12. The CDR3 is 17 amino acids. This CDR3 reads CASSIDWTGGSGSPLHF. CDR3 DNA: TGCGCCAGCAGCATCGACTGGACAGGGGGCAGTGGTTCACCCCTCCACTTT.

Regarding this clonotype: Since a much larger clone is just one base distant, this may be a read error. The gene calls are TRBV6-5 and TRBJ1-2; D call uncertain. The CDR3 consists of 17 residues. Germline V lookup: CDR1 MNHEY, CDR2 SVGAGI. DNA for the CDR3: TGTACCAGCAGTGGGGTTCAAGGTGGGAGAAAGACCTATGGCTACACCTTC. It encodes CTSSGVQGGRKTYGYTF.

This clonotype was detected ten times or more. The chain links TRBV18 to TRBJ1-5; 7 bases align to TRBD1. The CDR3 runs to 15 residues. J lost 2 bases, V lost 7 bases, and 8 bases had no gene match. The V gene's germline CDR1 is KGHSH and CDR2 LQKENI. As DNA, the CDR3 is TGTGCCAGCTGGGGGGGGGACAGCGGCAATCAGCCCCAGCATTTT. This encodes CASWGGDSGNQPQHF. Full variable domain (rest looked up from reference TRBV18 and TRBJ1-5): NAGVMQNPRHLVRRRGQEARLRCSPMKGHSHVYWYRQLPEEGLKFMVYLQKENIIDESGMPKERFSAEFPKEGPSILRIQQVVRGDSAAYFCASWGGDSGNQPQHFGDGTRLSIL.